This T cell receptor (beta chain) was found in a study of blood T cell repertoires in COVID-19. At the level of the study: Acute and convalescent COVID-19 samples came from the United States, Italy and Spain. The analysed material was cDNA or gDNA that came from T cells, B-cell-depleted T cells, or PBMCs.

Study processing details: For nucleated cells, counts were estimated from reference gene primer amplification. Profiling relied on immunoSEQ multiplex PCR, and the TCRdb table lists in-frame clones only, not all of them. The V and J calls and clone size are taken from that table; D and trimming were inferred from the DNA. The repertoire holds around 150,000 clones, around nine tenths seen once, with 18% in the top ten. V was cut by 3 bases and J by 10 bases, with 31 bases left in between. This CDR3 is built from 17 residues. Germline-derived CDR1 and CDR2 are GTSNPN and SVGIG (reference sequence). The chain joins TRBV30 to TRBJ2-7; possible D gene TRBD2, 7 bases. The receptor's source is a man aged 60-69 years with active or convalescent COVID-19. Sequenced: peripheral blood. CDR3 amino acids: CAWSLRVGGGTSVRQYF. In nucleotides, the CDR3 is TGTGCCTGGAGCCTCCGGGTAGGGGGAGGGACATCGGTTAGACAGTACTTC.